Each of the 18 T cell receptor beta chains below was sequenced from the same sample in a study of T cell responses to AZD1222 COVID-19 vaccine. This table comes from immunoSEQ multiplex PCR, and its TCRdb copy is limited to in-frame clones, with some not included. Among some 150,000 clones, 92% were seen once, and the ten largest hold roughly 4.4%. The input for sequencing was peripheral blood, taken on day 0 of MenACWY control vaccination. Source of these receptors: an adult in good health.

This clone came up once. The chain is built from TRBV20-1 and TRBJ1-5; D is perhaps TRBD1 (6 bases). CDR1 and CDR2 (germline): DFQATT, SNEGSKA (reference sequence). The CDR3 has 10 amino acids. The V gene lost 6 bases and the J gene lost 13 bases, with 13 bases spanning the gap. CDR3 region: CSARGAIQHF. CDR3 coding DNA: TGCAGTGCGAGGGGGGCCATACAGCATTTT.

J is TRBJ2-1 and V is TRBV5-1; D possibly uses TRBD1 or TRBD2 (6 bases each). Trimming cost V 0 bases and J 0 bases, with 10 bases left between them. Germline V CDR1 and CDR2: SGHRS, YFSETQ. The CDR3 is made up of 16 amino acids. CDR3: CASSLGGASSYNEQFF. CDR3 nucleotides: TGCGCCAGCAGCTTGGGGGGGGCGAGCTCCTACAATGAGCAGTTCTTC.

This clone was picked up a small number of times. The gene calls are TRBV3-1 (or the pseudogene TRBV3-2) and TRBJ2-5, with 9 positions matching TRBD2. CDR1 is LGHDT, CDR2 YNNKEL, per germline (reference sequence). This CDR3 spans 18 amino acids. V lost 5 bases, J lost 5 bases, and 18 bases stayed unmatched. The CDR3 loop is CASSGPSLAGGPRETQYF. The CDR3 region has the DNA TGTGCCAGCAGCGGCCCCTCGCTGGCGGGAGGGCCTCGGGAGACCCAGTACTTC.

This chain uses TRBV5-1 with TRBJ1-1; D gene uncertain. The V and J ends lost 0 bases and 4 bases respectively, with 13 bases between them. The CDR3 is 15 residues long. Germline V CDR1 and CDR2: SGHRS, YFSETQ. In nucleotides, the CDR3 is TGCGCCAGCAGCTTGGAGGGTCCCTACCCCACTGAAGCTTTCTTT. This codes for CASSLEGPYPTEAFF.

This rearrangement joins TRBV5-1 to TRBJ1-3; D might be TRBD1 (6 bases). In germline, CDR1 is SGHRS, CDR2 YFSETQ. Trimming removed 6 bases from V and 3 bases from J, with 19 bases in between. This CDR3 region has 16 residues. CDR3 in DNA: TGCGCCAGCACTCCCGGTGGAGGGGGAAGTGGAAACACCATATATTTT. This encodes CASTPGGGGSGNTIYF.

This chain connects TRBV19 to TRBJ2-7, with D possibly matching TRBD2 (5 bases). The germline gives CDR1 LNHDA, CDR2 SQIVND (reference sequence). The CDR3 extends over 15 amino acids. Trimming left V 2 bases short and J 3 bases short, with 14 bases between. CDR3 nucleotide sequence: TGTGCCAGTAGTATATCTCGCGGGTCGAACTACGAGCAGTACTTC. It yields the protein CASSISRGSNYEQYF.

The genes are TRBV7-2 and TRBJ1-6; D uncertain. The CDR3 has 14 residues. Trimming cost V 0 bases and J 6 bases, with 6 bases left between them. Germline V lookup: CDR1 SGHTA, CDR2 FQGNSA. The chain's CDR3 is CASSLAGFNSPLHF. CDR3 DNA sequence: TGTGCCAGCAGCTTAGCGGGGTTTAATTCACCCCTCCACTTT.

In this sample, this clone turned up once. J is TRBJ1-2 and V is TRBV28; weak D call: TRBD1 (5 bases). Germline V gene data show CDR1 as MDHEN and CDR2 as SYDVKM. This CDR3 comprises 14 residues. V was pared by 6 bases and J by 7 bases, with 18 bases between. The CDR3 sequence is CASSRTGERVGYTF. The DNA for the CDR3 is TGTGCCAGCAGCCGGACGGGGGAACGGGTTGGCTACACCTTC.

The chain links TRBV5-6 to TRBJ2-1, with 7 nucleotides matching TRBD2. CDR1 and CDR2 (germline): SGHDT, YYEEEE. The CDR3 covers 11 residues. V dropped 3 bases and J dropped 14; count of bases not matched to a gene: 5. CDR3 in DNA: TGTGCCAGCAGCTCTGGACTAGGGAAGTTCTTC. The encoded protein is CASSSGLGKFF.

The chain has TRBV5-1 and TRBJ2-1; TRBD2 matches at 11 bases. Germline values: CDR1 SGHRS, CDR2 YFSETQ. This CDR3 has 17 residues. V lost 4 bases and J lost 5; bases outside the gene matches: 11. The CDR3 loop is CASSPRPTSGTNNEQFF. The CDR3 coding sequence is TGCGCCAGCAGCCCACGTCCGACTAGCGGGACAAACAATGAGCAGTTCTTC.

The chain has TRBV6-5 and TRBJ1-4; unclear D gene. In germline, CDR1 is MNHEY, CDR2 SVGAGI. Trimming shortened V by 6 bases and J by 8 bases, and 19 bases separated the two germline ends. This CDR3 has 15 residues. The CDR3 bases are TGTGCCAGCAGCCTCGGACGACGGGTGGAGGAAAAACTGTTTTTT. Its protein product is CASSLGRRVEEKLFF.

This chain joins TRBV7-9 and TRBJ1-3; D gene unclear. V lost 5 bases, J lost 0 bases, and 8 bases lay in between. This CDR3 contains 14 residues. Germline V gene sequence: CDR1 SEHNR, CDR2 FQNEAQ (reference sequence). CDR3 amino acids: CASSAVFSGNTIYF. CDR3 bases: TGTGCCAGCAGCGCGGTCTTCTCTGGAAACACCATATATTTT.

In DNA, the CDR3 is TGTGCCAGCAGCGGACAAGTGAATCAGCCCCAGCATTTT. Protein product: CASSGQVNQPQHF. The chain combines TRBV11-2 with TRBJ1-5; possibly TRBD1 for D (5 bases). Between the trimmed V and J ends, which lost 5 bases and 4 bases, there was a span of 9 bases. Germline lookup yields CDR1 SGHAT and CDR2 FQNNGV. This CDR3 comprises 13 residues.

This chain joins TRBV3-1 (or the pseudogene TRBV3-2) and TRBJ2-7, with 10 bases fitting TRBD1. CDR1 and CDR2 from the germline V gene are LGHDT and YNNKEL (reference sequence). The CDR3 has 14 amino acids. Trimming took 5 bases from V and 10 from J; bases not matched to a gene: 11. The CDR3: CASSTGQGISSQYF. DNA of the CDR3: TGTGCCAGCAGCACGGGACAGGGGATCAGCTCTCAGTACTTC.

The V and J genes are TRBV15 and TRBJ1-5; maybe TRBD1 (6 bases). The V end was cut by 2 bases, the J end by 4 bases, with 9 bases between. The germline V gene encodes CDR1 LNHNV and CDR2 YYDKDF (reference sequence). The CDR3 loop spans 14 amino acids. The CDR3 region has the DNA TGTGCCACCAGCAGACAGGGGATAAATCAGCCCCAGCATTTT. It specifies CATSRQGINQPQHF.

DNA for the CDR3: TGTGCCAGCAGTTTATCAGTGGGGGCCTATGGCTACACCTTC. This codes for CASSLSVGAYGYTF. This chain uses TRBV28 with TRBJ1-2; D is perhaps TRBD1 (6 bases). The CDR3 spans 14 residues. Germline assignment: CDR1 MDHEN and CDR2 SYDVKM. The V end was cut by 1 base, the J end by 4 bases, with 10 bases between.

J is TRBJ2-1 and V is TRBV5-3; 7 bases agree with TRBD1. TRBV5-3 is labeled an ORF, and its function is uncertain. This CDR3 has 16 residues. Unmatched junction bases numbered 7, after V lost 1 base and J lost 3 bases. The CDR3 reads CARSLFGTADYNEQFF. The DNA of the CDR3 is TGTGCCAGAAGCTTGTTTGGGACAGCCGACTACAATGAGCAGTTCTTC.

The chain links TRBV28 to TRBJ1-2; D is unclear. Germline loops: CDR1 MDHEN, CDR2 SYDVKM. Trimming stripped 2 bases from V and 7 bases from J, with 11 bases between. The CDR3 is 13 residues long. CDR3 loop: CASSLRKLGGYTF. The CDR3 DNA follows: TGTGCCAGCAGTTTAAGGAAATTGGGTGGCTACACCTTC.